This T cell receptor (beta chain) emerged from a study of cytomegalovirus exposure and HLA in healthy donors. Study-level points and caveats: Cytomegalovirus-associated status was assigned to 150 or so TCR beta chains. Testing in vitro showed a few CMV-associated chains specific for CMV antigens. It was shown in a later analysis that HLA-associated TCR beta chains were more clonally expanded than other, equally common chains.

As for this clone: Its antigen is still unknown.

Per germline, CDR1 SNHLY and CDR2 FYNNEI. The CDR3 covers 14 residues. Unmatched junction bases numbered 8, after V lost 7 bases and J lost 8 bases. 13 Jbeta primers and 60 Vbeta primers were used for the PCR. TCRdb keeps only in-frame clones here, not all; method: immunoSEQ multiplex PCR. Of approximately 160,000 clones in the sample, around three quarters were seen once. The sequenced sample was PBMCs. The genes are TRBV2 and TRBJ2-1, with 10 bases lining up with TRBD2. This clonotype originated in a woman aged 25 to 39 in good health and CMV-seronegative. CDR3 coding DNA: TGTGCCAGCAATAGAGCGGGGGGGATCGATGAGCAGTTCTTC. This codes for CASNRAGGIDEQFF.